This T cell receptor (beta chain) came from a study of beta chain features in type 1 diabetes. Sequenced material consisted of expressed TCRB transcripts (all of the isolated RNA was reverse transcribed). Reads averaged approximately 1 million for stem cell-like memory T cell samples. The table came from immunoSEQ multiplex PCR; TCRdb's copy has only in-frame clones and leaves some out. Of around 53,000 clones in the sample, 60% to 70% were seen once. Between the trimmed V and J ends, which lost 3 bases and 2 bases, there was a span of 8 bases. CDR1 and CDR2 from the germline V gene are GTSNPN and SVGIG (reference sequence). CDR3 size: 13 residues. On this clone itself: Its antigen remains unknown.

Purity of each sorted population was above 98%. Study findings and constraints: Possible PCR preference for shorter templates applied equally to patients and controls. All four CD4+ subsets of Type 1 diabetes patients contained TCRB CDR3s that were moderately but significantly shorter.

Material: stem cell memory CD4+ T cells from blood. This chain links TRBV30 with TRBJ1-5; D is ambiguous. The source is a woman aged 25 to 39 with type 1 diabetes. In DNA, the CDR3 is TGTGCCTGGAGAGCGTCGGGCAATCAGCCCCAGCATTTT. It yields the protein CAWRASGNQPQHF.